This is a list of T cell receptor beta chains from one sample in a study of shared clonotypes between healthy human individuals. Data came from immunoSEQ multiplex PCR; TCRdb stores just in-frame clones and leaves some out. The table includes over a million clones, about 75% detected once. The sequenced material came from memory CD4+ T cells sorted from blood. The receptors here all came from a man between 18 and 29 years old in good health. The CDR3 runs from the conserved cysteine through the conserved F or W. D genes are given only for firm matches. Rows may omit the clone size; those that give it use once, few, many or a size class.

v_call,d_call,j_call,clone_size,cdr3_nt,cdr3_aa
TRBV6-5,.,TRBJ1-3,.,TGTGCCAGCAGTTACTCGGAGAAGGGCACCATATATTTT,CASSYSEKGTIYF
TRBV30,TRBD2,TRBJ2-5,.,TGTGCCTGGAGTACCCACCCGGGGGGAGGTCAGGAGACCCAGTACTTC,CAWSTHPGGGQETQYF
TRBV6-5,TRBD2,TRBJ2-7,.,TGTGCCACCCGCGGGGGGGGGATCTCCTACGAGCAGTACTTC,CATRGGGISYEQYF
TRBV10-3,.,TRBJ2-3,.,TGTGCCATCAGTGACAAACCTCCGGGCCTTGGGACAGATACGCAGTATTTT,CAISDKPPGLGTDTQYF
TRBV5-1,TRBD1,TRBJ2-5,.,TGCGCCAGCAGCTTAGGGACAGAAGAGACCCAGTACTTC,CASSLGTEETQYF
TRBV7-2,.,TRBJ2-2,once,TGTGCCAGCAACCTTTTTGGTGGGAGTCCCGGGGAGCTGTTTTTT,CASNLFGGSPGELFF
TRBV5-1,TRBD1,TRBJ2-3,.,TGCGCCAGCAGCTTGGCCGTGGGACAGGCAGCTGATACGCAGTATTTT,CASSLAVGQAADTQYF
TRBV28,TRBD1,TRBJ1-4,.,TGTGCCAGCAGGGGGACAGGAGAGAATGAAAAACTGTTTTTT,CASRGTGENEKLFF
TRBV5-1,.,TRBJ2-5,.,TGCGCCAGCGGACTAAATGACGGTCGGGAGACCCAGTACTTC,CASGLNDGRETQYF
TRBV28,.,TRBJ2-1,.,TGTGCCAGCAGTCCCGACGGGCCAACCTACTCCTACAATGAGCAGTTCTTC,CASSPDGPTYSYNEQFF
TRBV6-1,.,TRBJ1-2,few,TGTGCCAGCAGTGATATTCGGAAAAACTATGGCTACACCTTC,CASSDIRKNYGYTF
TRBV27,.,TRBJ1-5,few,TGTGCCAGCAGTTTATCTAGAAATCAGCCCCAGCATTTT,CASSLSRNQPQHF
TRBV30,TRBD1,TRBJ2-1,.,TGTGCCTGGAGTGGGGGACAGGGGGCCTACAATGAGCAGTTCTTC,CAWSGGQGAYNEQFF
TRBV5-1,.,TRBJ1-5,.,TGCGCCAGCAGCTTGTTCGATCCTAGCAATCAGCCCCAGCATTTT,CASSLFDPSNQPQHF
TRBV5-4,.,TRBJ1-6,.,TGTGCCAGCAGGGACTGGGGGGCCCCGAATTCACCCCTCCACTTT,CASRDWGAPNSPLHF
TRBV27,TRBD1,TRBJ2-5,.,TGTGCCAGCAGTCCATCTCCCCCGGGACAGGGGTTGGGGGAGACCCAGTACTTC,CASSPSPPGQGLGETQYF
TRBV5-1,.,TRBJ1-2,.,TGCGCCAGCAGCTTGGACATCGGAAACTATGGCTACACCTTC,CASSLDIGNYGYTF
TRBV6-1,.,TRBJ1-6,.,TGTGCCAGCAGTGAGACTGGGAATTCACCCCTCCACTTT,CASSETGNSPLHF
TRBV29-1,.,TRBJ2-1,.,TGCAGCGTTGCCTACCGGGAGCAGTTCTTC,CSVAYREQFF
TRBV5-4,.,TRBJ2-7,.,TGTGCCAGCAGCTTGGACCGGTACGAGCAGTACTTC,CASSLDRYEQYF
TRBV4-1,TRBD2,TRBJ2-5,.,TGCGCCAGCAGCCAAGGTCTTGGGACTAGCGGGGGGAGACCCCAAGAGACCCAGTACTTC,CASSQGLGTSGGRPQETQYF
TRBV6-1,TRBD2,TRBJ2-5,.,TGTGCCAGCAGTGAACGGTCCAGCGGGAGGCAGGAGACCCAGTACTTC,CASSERSSGRQETQYF
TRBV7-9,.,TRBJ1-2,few,TGTGCCAGCAGACTCGCAGCTTCCCCGCACGGCTACACCTTC,CASRLAASPHGYTF
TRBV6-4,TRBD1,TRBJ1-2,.,TGTGCCAGCAGTGACCCAGGCCAGGGCAGGGGGCGCGTATTCGGCTATGGCTACACCTTC,CASSDPGQGRGRVFGYGYTF
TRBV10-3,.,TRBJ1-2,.,TGTGCCATCAGTGGAGGGGAGGCGGGCTACACCTTC,CAISGGEAGYTF
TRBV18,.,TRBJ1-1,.,TGTGCCAGCTCACAAACGGACGGTGAAGCTTTCTTT,CASSQTDGEAFF
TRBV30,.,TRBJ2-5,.,TGTGCCTGGTCGAGGGGGGAAGAGACCCAGTACTTC,CAWSRGEETQYF
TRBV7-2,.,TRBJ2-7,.,TGTGCCAGCAGCTCGGGGACTTTCACCTACGAGCAGTACTTC,CASSSGTFTYEQYF
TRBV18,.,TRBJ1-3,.,TGTGCCAGCTCTCCCCAGGGATTTGTTGGAAACACCATATATTTT,CASSPQGFVGNTIYF
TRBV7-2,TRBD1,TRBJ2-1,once,TGTGCCAGCAGCTTAGCCGGGACAGTCCACTACAATGAGCAGTTCTTC,CASSLAGTVHYNEQFF
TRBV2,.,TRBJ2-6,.,TGTGCCAGCACCCCGGCCTCTGGGGCCAACGTCCTGACTTTC,CASTPASGANVLTF
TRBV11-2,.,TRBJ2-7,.,TGTGCCAGCAGCTTGCGGCAGGGTTCCTACGAGCAGTACTTC,CASSLRQGSYEQYF
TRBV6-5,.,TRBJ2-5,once,TGTGCCAGCAGTGCGGGACAAATCCAAGAGACCCAGTACTTC,CASSAGQIQETQYF
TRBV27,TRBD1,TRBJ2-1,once,TGTGCCAGCAGTTTGACAGGGCCCTACAATGAGCAGTTCTTC,CASSLTGPYNEQFF
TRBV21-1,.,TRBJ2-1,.,TGTGCCAGCAGCCCACAGGGGTGTGAGCAGTTCTTC,CASSPQGCEQFF
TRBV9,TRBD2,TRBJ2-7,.,TGTGCCAGCAGCGGGGGGGTAGCGGGACCCTACGAGCAGTACTTC,CASSGGVAGPYEQYF
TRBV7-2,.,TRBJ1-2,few,TGTGCCAGCAGCCTTCGGACAGCCGCAAACTATGGCTACACCTTC,CASSLRTAANYGYTF
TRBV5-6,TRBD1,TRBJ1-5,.,TGTGCCAGCAGCTTAACAGGGGGAAGTAGACAGCCCCAGCATTTT,CASSLTGGSRQPQHF
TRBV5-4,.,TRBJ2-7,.,TGTGCCAGCAGCTTGGGGGGGACTGGAGCCTACGAGCAGTACTTC,CASSLGGTGAYEQYF